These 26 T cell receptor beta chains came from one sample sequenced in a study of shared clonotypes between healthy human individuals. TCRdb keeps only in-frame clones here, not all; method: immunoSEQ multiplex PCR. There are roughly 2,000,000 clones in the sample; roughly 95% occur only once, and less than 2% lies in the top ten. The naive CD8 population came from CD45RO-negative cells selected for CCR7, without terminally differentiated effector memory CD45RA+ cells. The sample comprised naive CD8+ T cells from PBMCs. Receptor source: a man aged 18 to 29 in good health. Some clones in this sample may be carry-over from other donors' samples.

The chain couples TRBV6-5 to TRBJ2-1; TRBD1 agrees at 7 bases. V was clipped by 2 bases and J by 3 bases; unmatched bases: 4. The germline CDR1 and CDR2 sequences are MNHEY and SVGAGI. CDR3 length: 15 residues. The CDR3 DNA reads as TGTGCCAGCAGTTACCCCGGGACAGACTACAATGAGCAGTTCTTC. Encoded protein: CASSYPGTDYNEQFF.

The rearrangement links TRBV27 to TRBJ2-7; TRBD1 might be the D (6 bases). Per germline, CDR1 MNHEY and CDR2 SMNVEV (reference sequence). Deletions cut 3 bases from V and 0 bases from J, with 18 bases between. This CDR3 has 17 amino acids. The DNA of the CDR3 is TGTGCCAGCAGTTTCTCTGGACAGAAATTCATCTCCTACGAGCAGTACTTC. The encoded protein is CASSFSGQKFISYEQYF.

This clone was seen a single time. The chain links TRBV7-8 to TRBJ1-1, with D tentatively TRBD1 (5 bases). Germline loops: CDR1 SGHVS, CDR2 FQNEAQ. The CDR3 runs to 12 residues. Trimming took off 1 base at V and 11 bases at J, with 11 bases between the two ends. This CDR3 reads CASSLVRGWAFF. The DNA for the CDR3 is TGTGCCAGCAGCTTAGTACGGGGGTGGGCTTTCTTT.

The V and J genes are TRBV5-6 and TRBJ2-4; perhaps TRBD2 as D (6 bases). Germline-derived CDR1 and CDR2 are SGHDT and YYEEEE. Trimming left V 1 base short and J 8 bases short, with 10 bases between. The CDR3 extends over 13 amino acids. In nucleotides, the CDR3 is TGTGCCAGCAGCTTGCCGTCGGGGGACATTCAGTACTTC. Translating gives CASSLPSGDIQYF.

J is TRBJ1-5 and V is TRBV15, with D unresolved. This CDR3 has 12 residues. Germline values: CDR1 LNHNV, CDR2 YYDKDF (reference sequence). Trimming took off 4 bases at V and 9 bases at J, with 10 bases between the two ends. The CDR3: CATSMGSWPQHF. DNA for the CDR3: TGTGCCACCAGCATGGGGTCATGGCCCCAGCATTTT.

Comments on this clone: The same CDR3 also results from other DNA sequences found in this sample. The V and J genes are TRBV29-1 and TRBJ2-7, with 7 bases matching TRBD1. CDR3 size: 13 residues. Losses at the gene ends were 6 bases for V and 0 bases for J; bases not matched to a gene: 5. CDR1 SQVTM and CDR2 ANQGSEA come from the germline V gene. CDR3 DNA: TGCAGCGTCCGACAGGGCCTCTCCTACGAGCAGTACTTC. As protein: CSVRQGLSYEQYF.

Here the CDR3 reads CASSPLEGYNEQFF. CDR3 DNA sequence: TGTGCCAGCAGTCCCCTGGAGGGCTACAATGAGCAGTTCTTC. This chain links TRBV28 with TRBJ2-1, with D possibly matching TRBD2 (6 bases). Germline CDR1 MDHEN, CDR2 SYDVKM. The V and J ends lost 5 bases and 3 bases respectively, with 11 bases between them. The CDR3 extends over 14 amino acids.

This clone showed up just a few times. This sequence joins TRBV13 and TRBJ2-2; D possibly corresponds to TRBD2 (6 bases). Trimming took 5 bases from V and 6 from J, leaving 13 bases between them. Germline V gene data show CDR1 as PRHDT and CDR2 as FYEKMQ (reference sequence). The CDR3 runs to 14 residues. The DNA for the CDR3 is TGTGCCAGCAGCCCCCCGACTAGTTCCGGGGAGCTGTTTTTT. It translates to CASSPPTSSGELFF.

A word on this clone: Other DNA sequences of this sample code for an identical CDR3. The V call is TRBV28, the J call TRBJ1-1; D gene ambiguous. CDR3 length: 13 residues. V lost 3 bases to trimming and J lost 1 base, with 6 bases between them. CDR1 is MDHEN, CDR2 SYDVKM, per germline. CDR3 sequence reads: CASSLGANTEAFF. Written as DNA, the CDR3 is TGTGCCAGCAGTTTGGGAGCGAACACTGAAGCTTTCTTT.

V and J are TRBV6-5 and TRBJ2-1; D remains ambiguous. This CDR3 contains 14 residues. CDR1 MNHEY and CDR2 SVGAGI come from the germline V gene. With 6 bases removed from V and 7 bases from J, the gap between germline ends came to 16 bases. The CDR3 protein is CASSRRPGRNEQFF. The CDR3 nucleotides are TGTGCCAGCAGCCGACGTCCGGGTCGAAATGAGCAGTTCTTC.

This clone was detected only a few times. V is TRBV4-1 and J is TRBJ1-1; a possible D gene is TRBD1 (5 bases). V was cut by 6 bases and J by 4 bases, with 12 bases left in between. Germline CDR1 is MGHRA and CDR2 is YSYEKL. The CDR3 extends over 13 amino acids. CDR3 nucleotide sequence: TGCGCCAGCAGGGGGTACGGGGGCACTGAAGCTTTCTTT. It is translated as CASRGYGGTEAFF.

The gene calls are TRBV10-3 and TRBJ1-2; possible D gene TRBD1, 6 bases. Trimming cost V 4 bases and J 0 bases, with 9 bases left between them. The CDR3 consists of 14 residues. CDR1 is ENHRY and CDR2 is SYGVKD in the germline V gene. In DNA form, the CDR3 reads TGTGCCATCAGTGGGGACACCGCTAACTATGGCTACACCTTC. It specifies CAISGDTANYGYTF.

DNA of the CDR3: TGTGCCAGCAGCAGAGGACGGGACACAGATACGCAGTATTTT. Translation gives CASSRGRDTDTQYF. The rearrangement uses TRBV13 and TRBJ2-3; D is possibly TRBD2 (5 bases). The CDR3 has 14 residues. Germline CDR1 is PRHDT and CDR2 is FYEKMQ (reference sequence). Trimming pared 5 bases from V and 2 bases from J, leaving 11 bases between.

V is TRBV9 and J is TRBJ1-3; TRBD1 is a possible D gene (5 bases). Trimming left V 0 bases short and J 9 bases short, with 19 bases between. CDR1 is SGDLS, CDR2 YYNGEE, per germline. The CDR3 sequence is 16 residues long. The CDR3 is CASSVAPLGRASTIYF. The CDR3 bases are TGTGCCAGCAGCGTAGCCCCGCTGGGCAGGGCCAGCACCATATATTTT.

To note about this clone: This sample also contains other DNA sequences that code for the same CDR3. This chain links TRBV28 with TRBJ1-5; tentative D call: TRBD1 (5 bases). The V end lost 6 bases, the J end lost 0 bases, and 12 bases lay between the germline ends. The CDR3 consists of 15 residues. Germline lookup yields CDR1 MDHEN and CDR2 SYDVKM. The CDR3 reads CASSLLQDSNQPQHF. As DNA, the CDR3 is TGTGCCAGCAGCCTTTTACAGGATAGCAATCAGCCCCAGCATTTT. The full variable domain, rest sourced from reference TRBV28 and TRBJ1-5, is DVKVTQSSRYLVKRTGEKVFLECVQDMDHENMFWYRQDPGLGLRLIYFSYDVKMKEKGDIPEGYSVSREKKERFSLILESASTNQTSMYLCASSLLQDSNQPQHFGDGTRLSIL.

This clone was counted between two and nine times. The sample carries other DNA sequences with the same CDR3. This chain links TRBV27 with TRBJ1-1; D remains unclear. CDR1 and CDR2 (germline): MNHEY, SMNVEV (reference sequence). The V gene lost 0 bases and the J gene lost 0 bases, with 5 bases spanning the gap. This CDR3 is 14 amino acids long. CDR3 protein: CASSLSGLNTEAFF. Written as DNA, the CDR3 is TGTGCCAGCAGTTTATCAGGATTGAACACTGAAGCTTTCTTT.

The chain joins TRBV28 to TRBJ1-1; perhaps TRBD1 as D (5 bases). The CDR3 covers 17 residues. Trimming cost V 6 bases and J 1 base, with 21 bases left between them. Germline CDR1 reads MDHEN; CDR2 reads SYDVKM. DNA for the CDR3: TGTGCCAGCAGCTCGGACACTTGGAAACGAGGGAACACTGAAGCTTTCTTT. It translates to CASSSDTWKRGNTEAFF.

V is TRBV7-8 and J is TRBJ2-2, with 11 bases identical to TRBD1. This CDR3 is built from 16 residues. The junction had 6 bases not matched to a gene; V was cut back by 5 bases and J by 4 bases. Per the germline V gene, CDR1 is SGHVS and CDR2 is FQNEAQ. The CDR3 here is CASSHTGTGGTGELFF. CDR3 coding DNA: TGTGCCAGCAGCCACACCGGGACAGGGGGCACCGGGGAGCTGTTTTTT.

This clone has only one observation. The CDR3 DNA sequence: TGTGCCAGCAGTGCGGGACAGGGGCCTCAGCCCCAGCATTTT. Translation: CASSAGQGPQPQHF. The chain employs TRBV27 and TRBJ1-5; 10 nucleotides agree with TRBD1. The CDR3 has 14 amino acids. Per the germline V gene, CDR1 is MNHEY and CDR2 is SMNVEV (reference sequence). V lost 5 bases, J lost 6 bases, and 4 bases stayed unmatched.

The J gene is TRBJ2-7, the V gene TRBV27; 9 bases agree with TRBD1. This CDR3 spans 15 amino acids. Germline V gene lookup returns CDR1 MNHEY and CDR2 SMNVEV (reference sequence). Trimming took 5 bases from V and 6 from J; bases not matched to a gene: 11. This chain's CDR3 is CASSRTGTGIFEQYF. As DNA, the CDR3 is TGTGCCAGCAGTCGGACCGGGACAGGGATCTTCGAGCAGTACTTC.

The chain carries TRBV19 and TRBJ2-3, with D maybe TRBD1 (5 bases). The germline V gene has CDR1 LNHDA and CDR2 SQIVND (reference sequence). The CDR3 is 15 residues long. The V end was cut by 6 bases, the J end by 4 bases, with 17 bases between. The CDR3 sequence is CASRADKGVPDTQYF. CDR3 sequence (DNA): TGTGCCAGTAGGGCGGACAAAGGGGTTCCAGATACGCAGTATTTT. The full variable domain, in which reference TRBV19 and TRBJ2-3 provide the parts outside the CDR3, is DGGITQSPKYLFRKEGQNVTLSCEQNLNHDAMYWYRQDPGQGLRLIYYSQIVNDFQKGDIAEGYSVSREKKESFPLTVTSAQKNPTAFYLCASRADKGVPDTQYFGPGTRLTVL.

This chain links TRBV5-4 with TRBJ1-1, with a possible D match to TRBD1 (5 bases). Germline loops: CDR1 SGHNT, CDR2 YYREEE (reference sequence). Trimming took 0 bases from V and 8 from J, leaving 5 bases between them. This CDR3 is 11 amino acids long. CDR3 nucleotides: TGTGCCAGCAGCTTGGGGGGCGAAGCTTTCTTT. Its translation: CASSLGGEAFF. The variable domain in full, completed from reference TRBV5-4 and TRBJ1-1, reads ETGVTQSPTHLIKTRGQQVTLRCSSQSGHNTVSWYQQALGQGPQFIFQYYREEENGRGNFPPRFSGLQFPNYSSELNVNALELDDSALYLCASSLGGEAFFGQGTRLTVV.

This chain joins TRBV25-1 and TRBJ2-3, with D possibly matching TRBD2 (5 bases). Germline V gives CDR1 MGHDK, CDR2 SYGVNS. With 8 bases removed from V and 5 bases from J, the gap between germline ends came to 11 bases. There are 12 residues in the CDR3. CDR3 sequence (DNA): TGTGCCAGCGGGAGTGGGAAAGATACGCAGTATTTT. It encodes CASGSGKDTQYF.

CDR3 sequence reads: CASSQAPPGPRSNEQFF. As DNA, the CDR3 is TGCGCCAGCAGCCAAGCCCCCCCGGGACCCAGGAGCAATGAGCAGTTCTTC. The V call is TRBV4-1, the J call TRBJ2-1; D assignment may be TRBD1 or TRBD2 (5 bases each). The V gene's germline CDR1 is MGHRA and CDR2 YSYEKL. This CDR3 contains 17 residues. V gave up 1 base and J gave up 6 bases, with 19 bases separating them.

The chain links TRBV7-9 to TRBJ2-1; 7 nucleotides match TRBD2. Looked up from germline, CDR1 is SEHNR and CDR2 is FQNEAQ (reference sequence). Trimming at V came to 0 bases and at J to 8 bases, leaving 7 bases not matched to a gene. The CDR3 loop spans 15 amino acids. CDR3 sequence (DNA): TGTGCCAGCAGCTTAGCGGGAGGGATTAACGATGAGCAGTTCTTC. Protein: CASSLAGGINDEQFF.

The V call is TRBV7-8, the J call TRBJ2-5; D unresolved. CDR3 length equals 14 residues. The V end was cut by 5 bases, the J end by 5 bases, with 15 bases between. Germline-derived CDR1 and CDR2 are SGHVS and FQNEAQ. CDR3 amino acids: CASSPTKFPETQYF. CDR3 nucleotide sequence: TGTGCCAGCAGCCCGACCAAGTTCCCCGAGACCCAGTACTTC.